The sequence of this TCR beta chain was determined in a study of read filtering for tumor transcriptome and immune sequencing. Study-level background: Mean patient age was roughly 66 years, range roughly 45 to 80; approximately 17 male, more than 11 female. TCR-mapped reads were about 3.5 to 10.27 million with IR-seq versus about 85 to 1273 with RNA-seq.

The library was built from around 380 ng RNA with molecular barcoded adaptors for alpha/delta and beta/gamma chains. TCRdb called the reads again in MiXCR, with one record for every CDR3 protein. The sample lists roughly 130,000 distinct CDR3 sequences, over 10% seen once, with roughly 9.6% in the top ten. Germline V gene lookup returns CDR1 LGHDT and CDR2 YNNKEL (reference sequence). The CDR3 spans 12 residues. Study-level findings and limits: Sorted CD138-negative bone marrow cells were not purified T cells.

Remarks on this clonotype: Its antigen is still unknown. This may stem from a read error, because a much larger clone lies one nucleotide away.

The receptor comes from a donor over 35 with multiple myeloma. Sequenced input: a population of CD138-negative cells sorted from bone marrow. The rearrangement joins TRBV3-1 to TRBJ2-3; the D gene is possibly TRBD1 (5 bases). The DNA end lines up better with TRBJ1-5; the J call may be wrong. The CDR3, as DNA: TGTGCCAGCAGCCAAGCGGCTGGGACGCAGCATTTT. It is translated as CASSQAAGTQHF.